This note documents a single T cell receptor (beta chain) sequence. The PCR had 60 Vbeta and 13 Jbeta primers. Sequencing was performed with immunoSEQ multiplex PCR; in TCRdb, only in-frame clones are kept and a portion is missing. Among some 220,000 clones, roughly 78% were seen once, and the ten largest hold approximately 0.47%. These data belong to a study of cytomegalovirus exposure and HLA in healthy donors. Trimming cost V 2 bases and J 8 bases; bases outside gene matches: 0. Germline CDR1 reads SNHLY; CDR2 reads FYNNEI. The CDR3 totals 13 residues. V gene TRBV2 combines with J gene TRBJ1-6, with TRBD1 identical over 7 bases. The sequence derives from a boy younger than 18 in good health and CMV-seronegative. The material sequenced was PBMCs. The CDR3 loop is CASSEQGDSPLHF. In nucleotides, the CDR3 is TGTGCCAGCAGTGAACAGGGGGATTCACCCCTCCACTTT.